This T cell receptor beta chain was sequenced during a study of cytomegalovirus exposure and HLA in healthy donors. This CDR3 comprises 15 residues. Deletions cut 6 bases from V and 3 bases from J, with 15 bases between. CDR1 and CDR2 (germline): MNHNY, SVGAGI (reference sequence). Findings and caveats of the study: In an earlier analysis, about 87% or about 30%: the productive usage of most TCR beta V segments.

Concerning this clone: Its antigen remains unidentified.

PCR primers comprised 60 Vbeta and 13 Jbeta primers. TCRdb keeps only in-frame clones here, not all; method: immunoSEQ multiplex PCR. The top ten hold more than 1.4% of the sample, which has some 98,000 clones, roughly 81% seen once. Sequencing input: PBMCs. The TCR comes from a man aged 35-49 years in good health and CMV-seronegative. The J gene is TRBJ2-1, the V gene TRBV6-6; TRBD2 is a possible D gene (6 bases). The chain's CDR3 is CASRLGGESYNEQFF. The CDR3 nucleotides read TGTGCCAGCAGGTTGGGCGGGGAAAGCTACAATGAGCAGTTCTTC.